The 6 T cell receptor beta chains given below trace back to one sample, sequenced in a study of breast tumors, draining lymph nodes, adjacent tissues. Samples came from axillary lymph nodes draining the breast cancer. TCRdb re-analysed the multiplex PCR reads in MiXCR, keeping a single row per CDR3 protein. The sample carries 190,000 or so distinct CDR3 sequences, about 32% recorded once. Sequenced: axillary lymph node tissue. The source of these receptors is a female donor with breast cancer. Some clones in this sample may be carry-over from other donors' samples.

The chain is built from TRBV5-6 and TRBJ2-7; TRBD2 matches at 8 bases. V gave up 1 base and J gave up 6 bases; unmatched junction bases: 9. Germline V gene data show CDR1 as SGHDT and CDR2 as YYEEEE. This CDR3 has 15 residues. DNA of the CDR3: TGTGCCAGCAGCTTGATCGCTCCAGCGGGGGTCGAGCAGTACTTC. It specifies CASSLIAPAGVEQYF. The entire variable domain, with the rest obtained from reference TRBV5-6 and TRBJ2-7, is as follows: DAGVTQSPTHLIKTRGQQVTLRCSPKSGHDTVSWYQQALGQGPQFIFQYYEEEERQRGNFPDRFSGHQFPNYSSELNVNALLLGDSALYLCASSLIAPAGVEQYFGPGTRLTVT.

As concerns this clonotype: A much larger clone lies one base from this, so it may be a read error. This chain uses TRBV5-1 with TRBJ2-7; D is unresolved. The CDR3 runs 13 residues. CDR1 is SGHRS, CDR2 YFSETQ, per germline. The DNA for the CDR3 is TGCGCCGGCAGCTCAACTCCGGACTACGAGCAGTACTTC. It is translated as CAGSSTPDYEQYF.

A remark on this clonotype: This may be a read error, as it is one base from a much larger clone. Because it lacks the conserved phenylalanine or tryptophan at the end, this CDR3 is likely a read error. The CDR3 sequence is CASTIGGARYGYTY. CDR3 nucleotide sequence: TGTGCCAGCACTATAGGGGGGGCTCGGTATGGCTACACCTAC. The chain couples TRBV5-1 to TRBJ1-2; possibly TRBD1 for D (6 bases). The CDR3 is 14 residues long. Per the germline V gene, CDR1 is SGHRS and CDR2 is YFSETQ.

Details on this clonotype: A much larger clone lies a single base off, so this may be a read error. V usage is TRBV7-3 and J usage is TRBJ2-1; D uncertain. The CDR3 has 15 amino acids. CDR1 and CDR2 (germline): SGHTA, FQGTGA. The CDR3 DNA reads TGTGCCAGCAGCTCAGGCGGTAGCTCCTACAATGAGCAGCTCTTC. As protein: CASSSGGSSYNEQLF.

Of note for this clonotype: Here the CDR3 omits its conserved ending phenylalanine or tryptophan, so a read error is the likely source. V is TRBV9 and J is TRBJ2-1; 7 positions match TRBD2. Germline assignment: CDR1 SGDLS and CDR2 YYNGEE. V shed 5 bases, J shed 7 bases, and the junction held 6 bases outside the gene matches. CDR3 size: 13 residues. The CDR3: CASSLGGRNEQFS. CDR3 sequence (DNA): TGTGCCAGCAGTTTGGGAGGGAGAAATGAGCAGTTCTCC.

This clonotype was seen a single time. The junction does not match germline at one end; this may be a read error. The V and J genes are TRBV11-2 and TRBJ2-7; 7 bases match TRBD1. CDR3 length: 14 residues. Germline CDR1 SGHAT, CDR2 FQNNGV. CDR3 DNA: TGCGCCAGCTGCTCACTAGGGACAGTCTACGAGCAGTACTTC. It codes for CASCSLGTVYEQYF.